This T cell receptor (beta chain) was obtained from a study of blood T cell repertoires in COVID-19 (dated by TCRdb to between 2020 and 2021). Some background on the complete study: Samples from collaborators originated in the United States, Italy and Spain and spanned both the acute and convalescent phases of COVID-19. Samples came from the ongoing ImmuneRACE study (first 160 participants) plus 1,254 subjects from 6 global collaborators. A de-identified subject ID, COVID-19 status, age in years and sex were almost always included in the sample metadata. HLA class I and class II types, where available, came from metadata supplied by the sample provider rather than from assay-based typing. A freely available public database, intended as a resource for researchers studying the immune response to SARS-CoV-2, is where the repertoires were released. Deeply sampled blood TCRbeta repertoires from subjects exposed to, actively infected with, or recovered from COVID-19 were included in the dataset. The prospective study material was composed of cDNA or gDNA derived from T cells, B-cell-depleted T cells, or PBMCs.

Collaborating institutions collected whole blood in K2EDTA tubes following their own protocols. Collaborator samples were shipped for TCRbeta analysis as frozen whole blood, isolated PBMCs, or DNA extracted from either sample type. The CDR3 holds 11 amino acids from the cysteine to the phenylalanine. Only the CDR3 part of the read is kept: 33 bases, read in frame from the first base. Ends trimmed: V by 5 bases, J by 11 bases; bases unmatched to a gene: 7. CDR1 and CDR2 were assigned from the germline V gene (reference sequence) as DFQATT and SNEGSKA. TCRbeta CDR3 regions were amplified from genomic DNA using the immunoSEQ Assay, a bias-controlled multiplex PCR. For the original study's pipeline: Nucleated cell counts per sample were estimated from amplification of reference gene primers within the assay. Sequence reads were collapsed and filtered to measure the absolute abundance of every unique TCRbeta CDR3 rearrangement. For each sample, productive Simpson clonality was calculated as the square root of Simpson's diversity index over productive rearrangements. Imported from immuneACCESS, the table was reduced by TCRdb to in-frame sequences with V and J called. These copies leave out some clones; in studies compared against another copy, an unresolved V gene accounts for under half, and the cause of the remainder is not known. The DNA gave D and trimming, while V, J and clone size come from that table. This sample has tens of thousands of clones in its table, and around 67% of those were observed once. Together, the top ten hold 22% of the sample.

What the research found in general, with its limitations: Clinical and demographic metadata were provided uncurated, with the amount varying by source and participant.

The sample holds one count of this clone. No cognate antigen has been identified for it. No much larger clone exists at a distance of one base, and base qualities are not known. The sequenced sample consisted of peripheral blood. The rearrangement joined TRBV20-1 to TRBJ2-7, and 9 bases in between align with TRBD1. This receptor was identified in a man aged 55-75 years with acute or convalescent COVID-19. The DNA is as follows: TGCAGTGCTGCCGGACAGGGGAGGAAGTACTTC. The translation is CSAAGQGRKYF.